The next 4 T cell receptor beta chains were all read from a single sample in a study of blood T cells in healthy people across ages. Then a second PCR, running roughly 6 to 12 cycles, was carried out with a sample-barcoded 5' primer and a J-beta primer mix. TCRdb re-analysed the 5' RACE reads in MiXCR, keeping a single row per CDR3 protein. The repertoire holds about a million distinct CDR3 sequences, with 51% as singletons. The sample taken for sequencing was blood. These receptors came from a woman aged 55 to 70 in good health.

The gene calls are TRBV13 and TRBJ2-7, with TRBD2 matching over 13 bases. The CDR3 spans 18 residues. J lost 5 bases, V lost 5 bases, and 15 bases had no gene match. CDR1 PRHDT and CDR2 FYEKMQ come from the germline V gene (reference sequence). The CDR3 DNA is TGTGCCAGCAGCCCAGGGACTAGCGGGATGGGGTACCTCGACGAGCAGTACTTC. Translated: CASSPGTSGMGYLDEQYF.

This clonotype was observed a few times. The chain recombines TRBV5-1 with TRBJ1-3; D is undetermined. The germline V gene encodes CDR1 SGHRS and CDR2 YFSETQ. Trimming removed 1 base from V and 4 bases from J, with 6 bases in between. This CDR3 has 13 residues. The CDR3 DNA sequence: TGCGCCAGCAGCTTGTACTCAGGAAACACCATATATTTT. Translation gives CASSLYSGNTIYF.

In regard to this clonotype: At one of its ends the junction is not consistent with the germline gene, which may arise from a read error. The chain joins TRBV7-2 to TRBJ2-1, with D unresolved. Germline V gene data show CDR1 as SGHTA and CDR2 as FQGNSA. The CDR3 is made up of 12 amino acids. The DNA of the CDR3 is TGTGACAGCAGCTTAGGGTACAATGAGCAGTTCTTC. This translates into CDSSLGYNEQFF.

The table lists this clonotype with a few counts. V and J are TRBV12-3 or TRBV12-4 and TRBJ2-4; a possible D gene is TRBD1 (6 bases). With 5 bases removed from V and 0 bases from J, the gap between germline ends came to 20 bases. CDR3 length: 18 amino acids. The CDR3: CASSLQDSSPIAKNIQYF. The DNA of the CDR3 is TGTGCCAGCAGTCTCCAGGACAGTTCTCCTATAGCCAAAAACATTCAGTACTTC.